The 15 T cell receptor beta chains below come from one sample, sequenced in a study of CD8 T cells in Susac syndrome. An input of roughly 0.45 to 1 ug of RNA was subjected to reverse transcription using random hexamers. TCRdb passed the immunoSEQ multiplex PCR reads through MiXCR, listing each CDR3 protein once. The data hold 51,000 or so distinct CDR3 sequences, with roughly 93% observed a single time. What was sequenced was CD8+ T cells from PBMCs. These receptors all come from a human donor in good health.

The V and J genes are TRBV6-6 and TRBJ1-1; the D is unclear. V lost 2 bases to trimming and J lost 0 bases, with 7 bases between them. CDR3 size: 14 residues. CDR1 and CDR2 from the germline V gene are MNHNY and SVGAGI (reference sequence). The CDR3 coding sequence is TGTGCCAGCAGTTACGGGCGGGTGAACACTGAAGCTTTCTTT. Residues: CASSYGRVNTEAFF.

V is TRBV5-5 and J is TRBJ2-7; the D call may be TRBD1 or TRBD2 (5 bases each). There are 11 residues in the CDR3. V was clipped by 7 bases and J by 4 bases, with 9 bases between them. In germline, CDR1 is SGHKS, CDR2 YYEKEE (reference sequence). CDR3 sequence reads: CASEGPYEQYF. For the CDR3, the DNA is TGTGCCAGCGAGGGACCTTACGAGCAGTACTTC.

The genes are TRBV7-9 and TRBJ2-7; D gene uncertain. Trimming removed 2 bases from V and 6 bases from J, with 17 bases in between. This CDR3 is built from 15 residues. Germline V gives CDR1 SEHNR, CDR2 FQNEAQ (reference sequence). CDR3 amino acids: CASSLPIEFGGEQYF. The CDR3 coding sequence is TGTGCCAGCAGCTTACCGATAGAATTTGGCGGCGAGCAGTACTTC. Full variable domain (missing parts from reference TRBV7-9 and TRBJ2-7): DTGVSQNPRHKITKRGQNVTFRCDPISEHNRLYWYRQTLGQGPEFLTYFQNEAQLEKSRLLSDRFSAERPKGSFSTLEIQRTEQGDSAMYLCASSLPIEFGGEQYFGPGTRLTVT.

The J gene is TRBJ2-1, the V gene TRBV20-1; D is possibly TRBD1 or TRBD2 (7 bases each). The CDR3 consists of 15 residues. Germline CDR1 reads DFQATT; CDR2 reads SNEGSKA (reference sequence). V was pared by 0 bases and J by 7 bases, with 16 bases between. The CDR3 protein is CSARDMAGGENEQFF. The CDR3, as DNA: TGCAGTGCTAGAGATATGGCAGGGGGGGAAAATGAGCAGTTCTTC.

A word on this clonotype: An end of the junction differs from the germline gene, which may be a read error. The V and J genes are TRBV12-3 or TRBV12-4 and TRBJ2-1; 8 bases map to TRBD2. The CDR3 consists of 15 residues. Written as DNA, the CDR3 is TGTGCCAGCAGTGTAGCGGGATCCTCCTACAATGAGCAGTTCTTC. Translation: CASSVAGSSYNEQFF.

The rearrangement links TRBV7-8 to TRBJ2-7; D is perhaps TRBD2 (6 bases). V was pared by 5 bases and J by 3 bases, with 17 bases between. This CDR3 is built from 15 residues. In germline, CDR1 is SGHVS, CDR2 FQNEAQ. CDR3 region: CASSPVGGVNYEQYF. Written as DNA, the CDR3 is TGTGCCAGCAGCCCGGTCGGGGGAGTGAACTACGAGCAGTACTTC.

The rearrangement uses TRBV15 and TRBJ2-4; weak D call: TRBD1 (6 bases). Trimming removed 1 base from V and 7 bases from J, with 11 bases in between. Per germline, CDR1 LNHNV and CDR2 YYDKDF (reference sequence). The CDR3 is 14 amino acids. The CDR3, as DNA: TGTGCCACCAGCAGAGGGGCAGGGGAGAACATTCAGTACTTC. Its translation: CATSRGAGENIQYF. Looking up the rest from reference TRBV15 and TRBJ2-4 gives the full variable domain: DAMVIQNPRYQVTQFGKPVTLSCSQTLNHNVMYWYQQKSSQAPKLLFHYYDKDFNNEADTPDNFQSRRPNTSFCFLDIRSPGLGDTAMYLCATSRGAGENIQYFGAGTRLSVL.

This clonotype has just one count. The J gene is TRBJ2-7, the V gene TRBV29-1; TRBD2 matches 7 bases. Germline values: CDR1 SQVTM, CDR2 ANQGSEA. The ends lost 4 bases at V and 0 bases at J; junction bases unmatched: 3. The CDR3 length is 13 residues. The CDR3 DNA follows: TGCAGCGTTGTAAGCGGGAACTCCTACGAGCAGTACTTC. Protein: CSVVSGNSYEQYF.

J is TRBJ2-5 and V is TRBV24-1; no definite D call. This CDR3 has 16 amino acids. In germline, CDR1 is KGHDR, CDR2 SFDVKD. V was cut by 1 base and J by 1 base, with 12 bases left in between. The CDR3 here is CATSDFLPAGQETQYF. The CDR3 DNA reads TGTGCCACCAGTGATTTTCTACCGGCAGGCCAAGAGACCCAGTACTTC.

The rearrangement uses TRBV5-1 and TRBJ2-5; D is undetermined. Germline CDR1 SGHRS, CDR2 YFSETQ. V lost 6 bases and J 5 bases, leaving 17 bases between the germline ends. This CDR3 spans 14 amino acids. The CDR3 region is CASTERLDGETQYF. The CDR3 region has the DNA TGCGCCAGCACGGAACGGCTCGACGGGGAGACCCAGTACTTC. The whole variable domain, remainder taken from reference TRBV5-1 and TRBJ2-5, is KAGVTQTPRYLIKTRGQQVTLSCSPISGHRSVSWYQQTPGQGLQFLFEYFSETQRNKGNFPGRFSGRQFSNSRSEMNVSTLELGDSALYLCASTERLDGETQYFGPGTRLLVL.

This CDR3 reads CASRGQGAVFYEQYF. The CDR3 nucleotides read TGTGCCAGCAGAGGACAGGGGGCAGTTTTCTACGAGCAGTACTTC. The rearrangement links TRBV12-3 or TRBV12-4 to TRBJ2-7, with 11 bases fitting TRBD1. The CDR3 loop spans 15 amino acids. The ends lost 6 bases at V and 3 bases at J; junction bases unmatched: 7.

The rearrangement uses TRBV27 and TRBJ2-7, with TRBD1 identical over 11 bases. J gave up 3 bases and V 4 bases, and 2 bases lay outside the gene matches. The CDR3 is 14 residues long. In germline, CDR1 is MNHEY, CDR2 SMNVEV (reference sequence). The CDR3 sequence is CASSSGTGGYEQYF. CDR3 sequence (DNA): TGTGCCAGCAGTTCCGGGACAGGGGGCTACGAGCAGTACTTC.

The chain joins TRBV28 to TRBJ2-1, with D uncertain. The CDR3 totals 12 residues. The V end lost 3 bases, the J end lost 6 bases, and 6 bases lay between the germline ends. Germline V gene lookup returns CDR1 MDHEN and CDR2 SYDVKM. The CDR3 DNA sequence: TGTGCCAGCAGTTTCCTGTCCAATGAGCAGTTCTTC. Its translation: CASSFLSNEQFF.

The chain combines TRBV28 with TRBJ2-5, with no clear D. The CDR3 has 14 residues. Germline values: CDR1 MDHEN, CDR2 SYDVKM. Trimming pared 5 bases from V and 0 bases from J, leaving 10 bases between. The CDR3 loop reads CASSRSVYQETQYF. The DNA of the CDR3 is TGTGCCAGCAGTCGCAGCGTATACCAAGAGACCCAGTACTTC.

V and J are TRBV7-9 and TRBJ1-1, with 7 bases that match TRBD1. The germline CDR1 and CDR2 sequences are SEHNR and FQNEAQ (reference sequence). V shed 5 bases, J shed 8 bases, and the junction held 5 bases outside the gene matches. This CDR3 is 12 amino acids long. The CDR3 DNA is TGTGCCAGCAGCCCATGGGACAGAGAAGCTTTCTTT. Its protein is CASSPWDREAFF.